Detailed here is one T cell receptor (beta chain). Its specificity is unknown. This specimen belongs to a study of T cells expressing NK-cell markers. At the level of the study: Among eight sequenced donors, seven carried HCMV seropositivity while one was seronegative.

Study-wide points: Roughly 1.0-8% of CD8+ T cells in over 5 donors belonged to dominant NKG2C+ clonotypes.

cDNA encoding TCR beta was synthesized via 5'RACE template switching incorporating UMIs. With the 5' RACE reads reprocessed, TCRdb shows one record per CDR3 protein and no DNA. The table gives 350,000 to 500,000 distinct CDR3 sequences; the top ten clones make up 7.3% of it. CDR1 MNHEY and CDR2 SVGAGI come from the germline V gene. The CDR3 spans 13 residues. Input material: blood T cells: a sorted CD56 or NKG2C T cell subset, CD4+ or CD8+ T cells, or bulk PBMC T cells (not recorded which). The chain links TRBV6-5 to TRBJ2-3. The sequence derives from a woman aged 18 to 75 in good health. The chain's CDR3 is CASSYSAGDTQYF.